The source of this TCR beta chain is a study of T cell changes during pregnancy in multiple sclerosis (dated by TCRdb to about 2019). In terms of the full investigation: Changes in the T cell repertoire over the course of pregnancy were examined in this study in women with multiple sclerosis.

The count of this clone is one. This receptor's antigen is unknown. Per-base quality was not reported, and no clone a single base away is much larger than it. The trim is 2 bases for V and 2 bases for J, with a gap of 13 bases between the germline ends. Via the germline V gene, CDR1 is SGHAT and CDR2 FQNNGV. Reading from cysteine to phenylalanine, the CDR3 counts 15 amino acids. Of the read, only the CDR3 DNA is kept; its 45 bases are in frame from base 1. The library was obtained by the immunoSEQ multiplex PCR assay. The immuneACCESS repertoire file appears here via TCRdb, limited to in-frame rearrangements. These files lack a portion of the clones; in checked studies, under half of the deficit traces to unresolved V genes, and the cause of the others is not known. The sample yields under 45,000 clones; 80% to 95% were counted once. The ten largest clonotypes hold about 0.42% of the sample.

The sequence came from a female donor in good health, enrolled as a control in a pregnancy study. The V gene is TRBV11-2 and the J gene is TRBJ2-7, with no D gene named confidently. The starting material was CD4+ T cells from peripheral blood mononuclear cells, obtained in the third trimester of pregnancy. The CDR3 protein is CASSLSIGGAYEQYF. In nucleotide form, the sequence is TGTGCCAGCAGCTTATCCATAGGCGGAGCCTACGAGCAGTACTTC.